This T cell receptor beta chain was sequenced during a study of CXCR3-negative and CXCR3-positive naive CD8 T cells. Study summary: Libraries each contributed about 1.5 +/- 0.3 million TRB reads, for around 140 million in total. Findings and limits, study-wide: Much lower diversity was found in memory CD8+ cells, while both naive subsets had comparably high diversity. Researchers reported similar TRBV-TRBJ usage in naive CXCR3-negative and CXCR3-positive cells, though memory differed. Cryopreservation partially decreased CXCR3 expression, and most assays used fresh PBMCs.

This clonotype is medium-sized by frequency. Its antigen is as yet unknown. The TRB cDNA libraries were prepared by 5' RACE with UMI labels. TCRdb processed the 5' RACE reads again and assigns one entry to each CDR3 protein, with no DNA. In total, the table holds approximately 9,100 distinct CDR3 sequences. In germline, CDR1 is SEHNR, CDR2 FQNEAQ (reference sequence). The CDR3 totals 16 residues. The chain links TRBV7-9 to TRBJ2-1; without DNA, the TCRdb call of TRBD2 cannot be checked. The TCR was taken from a human donor in good health. Some clones in this sample may be carry-over from other donors' samples. Input material: naive CXCR3- CD8+ T cells from blood. As for subset: CD45RO-CCR7+CD27+CD95- naive CD8+ T cells lacking CXCR3 (TNR3-). CDR3 loop: CASSLGGSGRAGEQFF.